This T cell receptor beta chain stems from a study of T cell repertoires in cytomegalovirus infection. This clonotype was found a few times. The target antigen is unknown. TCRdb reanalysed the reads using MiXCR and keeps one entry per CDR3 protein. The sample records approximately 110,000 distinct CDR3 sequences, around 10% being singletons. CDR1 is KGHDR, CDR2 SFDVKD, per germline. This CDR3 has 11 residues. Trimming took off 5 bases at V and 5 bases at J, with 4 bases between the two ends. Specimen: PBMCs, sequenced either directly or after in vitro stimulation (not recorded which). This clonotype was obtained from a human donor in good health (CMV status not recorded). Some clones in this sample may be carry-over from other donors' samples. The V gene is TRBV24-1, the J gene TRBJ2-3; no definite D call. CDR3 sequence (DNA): TGTGCCACCAGTGGTGGAGATACGCAGTATTTT. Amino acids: CATSGGDTQYF.